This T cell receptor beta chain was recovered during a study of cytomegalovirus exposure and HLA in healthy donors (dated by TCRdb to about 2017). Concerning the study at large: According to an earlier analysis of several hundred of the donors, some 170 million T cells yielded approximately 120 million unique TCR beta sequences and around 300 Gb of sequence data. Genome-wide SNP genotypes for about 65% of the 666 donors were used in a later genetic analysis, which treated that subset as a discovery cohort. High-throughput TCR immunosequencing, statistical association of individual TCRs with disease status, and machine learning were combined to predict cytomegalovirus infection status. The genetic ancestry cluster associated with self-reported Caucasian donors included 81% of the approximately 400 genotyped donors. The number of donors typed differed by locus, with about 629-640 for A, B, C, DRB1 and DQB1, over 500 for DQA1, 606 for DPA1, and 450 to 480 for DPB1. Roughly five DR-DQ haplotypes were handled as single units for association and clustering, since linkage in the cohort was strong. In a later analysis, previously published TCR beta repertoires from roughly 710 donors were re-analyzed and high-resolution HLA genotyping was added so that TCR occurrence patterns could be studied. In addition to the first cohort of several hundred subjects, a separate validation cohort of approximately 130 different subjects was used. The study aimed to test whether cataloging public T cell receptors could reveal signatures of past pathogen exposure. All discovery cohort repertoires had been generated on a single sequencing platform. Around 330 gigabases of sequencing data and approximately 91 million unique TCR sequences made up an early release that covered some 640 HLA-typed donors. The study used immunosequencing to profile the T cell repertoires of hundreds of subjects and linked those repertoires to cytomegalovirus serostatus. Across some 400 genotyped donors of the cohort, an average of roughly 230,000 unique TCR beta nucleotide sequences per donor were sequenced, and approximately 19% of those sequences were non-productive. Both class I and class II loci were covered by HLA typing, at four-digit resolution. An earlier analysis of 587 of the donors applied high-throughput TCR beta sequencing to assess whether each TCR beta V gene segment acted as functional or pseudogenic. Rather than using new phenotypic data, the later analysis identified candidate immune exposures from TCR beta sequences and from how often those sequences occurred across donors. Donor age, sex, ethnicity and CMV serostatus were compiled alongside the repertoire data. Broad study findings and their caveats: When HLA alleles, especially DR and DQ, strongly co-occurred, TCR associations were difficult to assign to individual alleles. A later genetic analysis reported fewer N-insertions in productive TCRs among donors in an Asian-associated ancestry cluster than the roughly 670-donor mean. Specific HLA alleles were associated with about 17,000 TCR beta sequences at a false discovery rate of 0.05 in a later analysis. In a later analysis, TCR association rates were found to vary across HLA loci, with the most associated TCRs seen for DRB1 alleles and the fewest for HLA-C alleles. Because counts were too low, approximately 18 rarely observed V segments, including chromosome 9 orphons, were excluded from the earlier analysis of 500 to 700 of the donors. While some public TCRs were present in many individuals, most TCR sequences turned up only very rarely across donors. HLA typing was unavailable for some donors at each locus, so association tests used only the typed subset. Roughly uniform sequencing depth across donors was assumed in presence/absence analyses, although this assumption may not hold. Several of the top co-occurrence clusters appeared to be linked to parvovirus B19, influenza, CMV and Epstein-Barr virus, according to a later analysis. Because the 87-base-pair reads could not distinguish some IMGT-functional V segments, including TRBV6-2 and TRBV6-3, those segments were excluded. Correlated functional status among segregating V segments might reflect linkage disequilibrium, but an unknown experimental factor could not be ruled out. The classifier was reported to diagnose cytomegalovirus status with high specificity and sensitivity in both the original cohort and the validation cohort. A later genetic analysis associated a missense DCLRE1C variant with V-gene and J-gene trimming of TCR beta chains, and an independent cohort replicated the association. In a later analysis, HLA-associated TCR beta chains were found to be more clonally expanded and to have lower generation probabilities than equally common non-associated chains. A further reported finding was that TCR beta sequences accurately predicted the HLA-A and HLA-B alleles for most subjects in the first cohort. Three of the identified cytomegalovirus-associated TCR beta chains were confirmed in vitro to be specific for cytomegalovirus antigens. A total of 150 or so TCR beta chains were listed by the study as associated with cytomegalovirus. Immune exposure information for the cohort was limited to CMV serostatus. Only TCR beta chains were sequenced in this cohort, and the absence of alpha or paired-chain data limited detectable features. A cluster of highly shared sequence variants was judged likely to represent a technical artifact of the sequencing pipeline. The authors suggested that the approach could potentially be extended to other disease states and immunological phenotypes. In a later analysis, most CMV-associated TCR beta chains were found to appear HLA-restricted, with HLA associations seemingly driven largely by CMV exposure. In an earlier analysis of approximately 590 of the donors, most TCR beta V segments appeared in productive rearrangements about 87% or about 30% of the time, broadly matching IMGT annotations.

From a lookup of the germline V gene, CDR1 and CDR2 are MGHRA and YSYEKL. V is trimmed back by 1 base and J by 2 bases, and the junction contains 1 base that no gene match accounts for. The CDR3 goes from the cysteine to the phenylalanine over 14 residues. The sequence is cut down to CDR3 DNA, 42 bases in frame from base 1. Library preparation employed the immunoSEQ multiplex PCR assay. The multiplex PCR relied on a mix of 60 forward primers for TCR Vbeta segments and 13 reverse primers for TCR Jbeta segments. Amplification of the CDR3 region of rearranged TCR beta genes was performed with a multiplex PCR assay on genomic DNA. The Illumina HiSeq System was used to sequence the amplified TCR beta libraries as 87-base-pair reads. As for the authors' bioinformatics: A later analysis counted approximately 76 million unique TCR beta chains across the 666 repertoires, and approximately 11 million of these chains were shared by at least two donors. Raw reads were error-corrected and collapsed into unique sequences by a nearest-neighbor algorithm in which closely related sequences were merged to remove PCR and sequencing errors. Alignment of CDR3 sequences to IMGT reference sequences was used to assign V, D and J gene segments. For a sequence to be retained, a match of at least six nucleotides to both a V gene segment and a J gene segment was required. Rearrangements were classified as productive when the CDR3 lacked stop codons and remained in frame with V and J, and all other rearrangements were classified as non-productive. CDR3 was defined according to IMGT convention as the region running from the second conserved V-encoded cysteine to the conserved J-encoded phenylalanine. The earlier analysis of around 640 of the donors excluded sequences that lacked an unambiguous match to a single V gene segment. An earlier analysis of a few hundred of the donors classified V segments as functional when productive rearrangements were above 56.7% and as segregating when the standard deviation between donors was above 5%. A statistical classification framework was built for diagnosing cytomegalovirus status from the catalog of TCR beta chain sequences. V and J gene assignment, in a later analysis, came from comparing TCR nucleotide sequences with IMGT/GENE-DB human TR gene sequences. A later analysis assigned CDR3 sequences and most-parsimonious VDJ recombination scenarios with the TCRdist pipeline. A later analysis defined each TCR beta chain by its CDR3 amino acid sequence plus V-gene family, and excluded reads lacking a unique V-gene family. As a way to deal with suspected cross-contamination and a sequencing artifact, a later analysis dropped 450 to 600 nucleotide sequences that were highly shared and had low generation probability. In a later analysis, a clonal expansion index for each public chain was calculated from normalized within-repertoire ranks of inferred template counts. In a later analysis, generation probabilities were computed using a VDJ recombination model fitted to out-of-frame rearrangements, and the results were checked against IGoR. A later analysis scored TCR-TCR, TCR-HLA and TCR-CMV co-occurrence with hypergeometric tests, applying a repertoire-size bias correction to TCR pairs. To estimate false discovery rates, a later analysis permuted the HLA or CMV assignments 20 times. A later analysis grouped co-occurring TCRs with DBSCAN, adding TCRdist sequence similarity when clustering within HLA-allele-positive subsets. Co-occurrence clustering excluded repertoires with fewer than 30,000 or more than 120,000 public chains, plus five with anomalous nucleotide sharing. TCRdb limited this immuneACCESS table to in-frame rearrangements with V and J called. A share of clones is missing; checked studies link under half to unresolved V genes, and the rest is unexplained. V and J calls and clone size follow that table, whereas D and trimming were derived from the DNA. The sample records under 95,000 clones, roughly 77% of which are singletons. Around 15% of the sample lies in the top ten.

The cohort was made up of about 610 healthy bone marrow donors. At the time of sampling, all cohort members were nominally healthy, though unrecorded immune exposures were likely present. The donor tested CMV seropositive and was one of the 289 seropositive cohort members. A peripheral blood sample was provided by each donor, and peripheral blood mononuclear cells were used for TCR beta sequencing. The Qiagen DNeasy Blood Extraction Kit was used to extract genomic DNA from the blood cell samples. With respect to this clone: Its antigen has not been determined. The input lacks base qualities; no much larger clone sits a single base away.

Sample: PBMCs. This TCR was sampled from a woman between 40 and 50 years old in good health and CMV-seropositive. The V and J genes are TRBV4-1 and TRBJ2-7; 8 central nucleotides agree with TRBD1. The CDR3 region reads CASSQGDRTYEQYF. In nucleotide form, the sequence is TGCGCCAGCAGCCAAGGGGACAGGACCTACGAGCAGTACTTC.